This passage covers 17 T cell receptor beta chains from one sample sequenced in a study of T cells after yellow fever vaccination. TCRdb redid the calling of the 5' RACE reads with MiXCR, one entry per CDR3 protein. The sample consists of around 340,000 distinct CDR3 sequences, 8.7% of them appearing once. This specimen consisted of PBMCs, obtained on the day of the first yellow fever vaccination. The receptors were gathered from a man younger than 30 who received the YFV17D yellow fever vaccine.

This clonotype was seen a handful of times. This chain uses TRBV19 with TRBJ1-5; TRBD1 agrees at 10 bases. Germline lookup yields CDR1 LNHDA and CDR2 SQIVND (reference sequence). J gave up 2 bases and V 4 bases, and 11 bases lay outside the gene matches. The CDR3 loop spans 18 amino acids. This CDR3 is CASSSPRDRGLGNQPQHF. CDR3 in DNA: TGTGCCAGTAGTAGCCCCCGGGACAGGGGTTTAGGCAATCAGCCCCAGCATTTT.

The genes are TRBV29-1 and TRBJ2-7, with a tentative D call TRBD2 (5 bases). Germline V CDR1 and CDR2: SQVTM, ANQGSEA. V lost 7 bases to trimming and J lost 4 bases, with 29 bases between them. The CDR3 runs to 17 residues. The CDR3 region is CSALLAGMAGAGYEQYF. CDR3 nucleotides: TGCAGCGCCCTCCTGGCAGGTATGGCGGGTGCTGGATACGAGCAGTACTTC.

In this sample, this clonotype turned up a few times. The rearrangement links TRBV20-1 to TRBJ1-5, with 8 bases matching TRBD1. The V gene's germline CDR1 is DFQATT and CDR2 SNEGSKA (reference sequence). The CDR3 extends over 14 amino acids. With 6 bases clipped from V and 1 base from J, the junction kept 5 bases outside the gene matches. Here the CDR3 DNA reads TGCAGTGCAAGGACAGGGATGAGCAATCAGCCCCAGCATTTT. Protein sequence: CSARTGMSNQPQHF.

The chain recombines TRBV7-2 with TRBJ2-7; TRBD2 matches 7 bases. Germline CDR1 SGHTA, CDR2 FQGNSA. Germline trimming cut 3 bases from V and 2 bases from J; bases unmatched to any gene: 4. The CDR3 consists of 14 residues. The CDR3 sequence: CASSFGRATYEQYF. The DNA for the CDR3 is TGTGCCAGCAGCTTTGGGAGGGCTACCTACGAGCAGTACTTC.

This clonotype occurred a few times. The V gene is TRBV7-6, the J gene TRBJ2-3; 7 bases map to TRBD1. The germline CDR1 and CDR2 sequences are SGHVS and FNYEAQ. With 1 base clipped from V and 4 bases from J, the junction kept 11 bases outside the gene matches. The CDR3 is 17 amino acids. The CDR3 bases are TGTGCCAGCAGCTTAGGTCCCGTGACAGGGCGCGCAGATACGCAGTATTTT. Translated: CASSLGPVTGRADTQYF.

The chain carries TRBV7-2 and TRBJ1-3; D is uncertain. From germline, CDR1 is SGHTA and CDR2 FQGNSA. V was cut by 2 bases and J by 6 bases, with 20 bases left in between. The CDR3 runs 17 residues. The CDR3 reads CASSLNPQVEPENTIYF. In nucleotides, the CDR3 is TGTGCCAGCAGCTTAAACCCCCAGGTCGAACCAGAAAACACCATATATTTT.

This clonotype was seen a handful of times. J is TRBJ2-5 and V is TRBV5-1, with TRBD2 identical over 12 bases. The ends lost 4 bases at V and 4 bases at J; junction bases unmatched: 8. The CDR3 consists of 16 residues. Germline values: CDR1 SGHRS, CDR2 YFSETQ. The CDR3 loop reads CASSPPTSGGGETQYF. CDR3 nucleotides: TGCGCCAGCAGCCCCCCGACTAGCGGGGGAGGAGAGACCCAGTACTTC.

V is TRBV10-3 and J is TRBJ2-3; no clear D gene. CDR3 length equals 13 residues. The V end was cut by 10 bases, the J end by 1 base, with 12 bases between. Per the germline V gene, CDR1 is ENHRY and CDR2 is SYGVKD. CDR3 coding DNA: TGTGCCACCCTGGGCTCGGGCACAGATACGCAGTATTTT. Translation: CATLGSGTDTQYF.

The chain links TRBV15 to TRBJ2-7; D may correspond to TRBD1 or TRBD2 (5 bases each). Trimming cost V 8 bases and J 7 bases, with 21 bases left between them. CDR1 and CDR2 from the germline V gene are LNHNV and YYDKDF (reference sequence). The CDR3 runs to 14 residues. CDR3 residues: CATQNPGANSEQYF. CDR3 nucleotides: TGTGCCACCCAAAATCCCGGGGCCAACTCGGAGCAGTACTTC.

The V gene is TRBV19, the J gene TRBJ2-3, with D perhaps assigned TRBD1 or TRBD2 (5 bases each). This CDR3 has 15 residues. With 4 bases removed from V and 3 bases from J, the gap between germline ends came to 14 bases. CDR1 and CDR2 (germline): LNHDA, SQIVND (reference sequence). The CDR3 loop is CASSTRGYSTDTQYF. The CDR3 DNA follows: TGTGCCAGTAGTACCCGGGGCTATTCGACAGATACGCAGTATTTT.

In its sample, this clonotype was seen many times. This CDR3 is CASSATVNTEAFF. DNA of the CDR3: TGTGCCAGCAGCGCAACAGTTAACACTGAAGCTTTCTTT. The rearrangement joins TRBV7-2 to TRBJ1-1; no definite D call. Germline CDR1 and CDR2: SGHTA and FQGNSA. Trimming cost V 5 bases and J 2 bases, with 9 bases left between them. This CDR3 has 13 amino acids. Full variable domain (missing parts from reference TRBV7-2 and TRBJ1-1): GAGVSQSPSNKVTEKGKDVELRCDPISGHTALYWYRQSLGQGLEFLIYFQGNSAPDKSGLPSDRFSAERTGGSVSTLTIQRTQQEDSAVYLCASSATVNTEAFFGQGTRLTVV.

This clonotype was seen ten or more times. V and J are TRBV12-3 or TRBV12-4 and TRBJ1-6; D ambiguous. CDR3 length equals 13 residues. V gave up 2 bases and J gave up 9 bases, with 8 bases separating them. CDR3 sequence (DNA): TGTGCCAGCAGTTTACTTTCCAGTTCACCCCTCCACTTT. It is translated as CASSLLSSSPLHF.

In DNA form, the CDR3 reads TGTGCCATCAGTACCCAGGAATACGAGCAGTACTTC. Residues: CAISTQEYEQYF. The rearrangement links TRBV10-3 to TRBJ2-7; D remains ambiguous. The germline V and J ends were trimmed by 5 bases and 4 bases, with 9 bases remaining between them. Germline loops: CDR1 ENHRY, CDR2 SYGVKD. This CDR3 is 12 amino acids long.

The chain carries TRBV6-1 and TRBJ1-2; D remains unclear. The ends were cut back, 0 bases at V and 8 bases at J, with 7 bases in the middle. CDR3 size: 12 residues. CDR1 MNHNS and CDR2 SASEGT come from the germline V gene. In DNA form, the CDR3 reads TGTGCCAGCAGTGAAGCTCAGTGGGGCTACACCTTC. Encoded protein: CASSEAQWGYTF.

This clonotype was seen many times. The V call is TRBV5-1, the J call TRBJ1-3; D is perhaps TRBD1 (5 bases). V shed 3 bases and J shed 0 bases, with 16 bases lying between them. Germline CDR1 and CDR2: SGHRS and YFSETQ. The CDR3 sequence is 17 residues long. The CDR3 DNA is TGCGCCAGCAGCTACGATTCCCGACAGTCCTCTGGAAACACCATATATTTT. Its translation: CASSYDSRQSSGNTIYF.

This clonotype has ten or more counts. V is TRBV5-1 and J is TRBJ2-7, with D perhaps matching TRBD2 (5 bases). Trimming took off 2 bases at V and 0 bases at J, with 9 bases between the two ends. The CDR3 has 14 amino acids. CDR1 SGHRS and CDR2 YFSETQ come from the germline V gene. DNA for the CDR3: TGCGCCAGCAGCTTTTCGGGGAACTCCTACGAGCAGTACGTC. Translated, it gives CASSFSGNSYEQYV.

V usage is TRBV12-3 or TRBV12-4 and J usage is TRBJ1-2; 7 bases are a match to TRBD1. CDR3 size: 15 residues. V lost 6 bases to trimming and J lost 0 bases; unmatched junction nucleotides: 7. In DNA, the CDR3 is TGTGCCAGCAGGGAGCGACAGGGAGCTAACTATGGCTACACCTTC. This codes for CASRERQGANYGYTF.